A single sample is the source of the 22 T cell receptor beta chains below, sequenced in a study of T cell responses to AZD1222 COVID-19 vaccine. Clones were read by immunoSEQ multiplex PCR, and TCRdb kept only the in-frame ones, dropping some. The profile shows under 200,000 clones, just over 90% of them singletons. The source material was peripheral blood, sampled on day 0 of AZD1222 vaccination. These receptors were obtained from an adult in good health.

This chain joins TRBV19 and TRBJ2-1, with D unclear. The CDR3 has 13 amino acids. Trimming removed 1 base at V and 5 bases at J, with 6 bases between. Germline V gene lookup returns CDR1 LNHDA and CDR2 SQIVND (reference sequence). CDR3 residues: CASSIGFNNEQFF. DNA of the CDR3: TGTGCCAGTAGTATAGGATTCAACAATGAGCAGTTCTTC.

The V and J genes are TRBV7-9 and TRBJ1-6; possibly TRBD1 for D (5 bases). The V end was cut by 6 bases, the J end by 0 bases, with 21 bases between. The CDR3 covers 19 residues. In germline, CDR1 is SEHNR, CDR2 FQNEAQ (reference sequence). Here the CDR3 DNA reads TGTGCCAGCAGAATTACCGGGAGTACAGGAAGCTCCTATAATTCACCCCTCCACTTT. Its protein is CASRITGSTGSSYNSPLHF. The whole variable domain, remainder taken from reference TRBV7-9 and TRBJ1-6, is DTGVSQNPRHKITKRGQNVTFRCDPISEHNRLYWYRQTLGQGPEFLTYFQNEAQLEKSRLLSDRFSAERPKGSFSTLEIQRTEQGDSAMYLCASRITGSTGSSYNSPLHFGNGTRLTVT.

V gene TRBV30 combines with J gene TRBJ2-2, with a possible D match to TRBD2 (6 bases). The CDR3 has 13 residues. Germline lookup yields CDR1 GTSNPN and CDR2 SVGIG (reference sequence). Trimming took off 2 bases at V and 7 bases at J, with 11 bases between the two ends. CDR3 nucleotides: TGTGCCTGGAGTACCGGGAGCGGCGGGGAGCTGTTTTTT. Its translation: CAWSTGSGGELFF. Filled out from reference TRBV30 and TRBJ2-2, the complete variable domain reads SQTIHQWPATLVQPVGSPLSLECTVEGTSNPNLYWYRQAAGRGLQLLFYSVGIGQISSEVPQNLSASRPQDRQFILSSKKLLLSDSGFYLCAWSTGSGGELFFGEGSRLTVL.

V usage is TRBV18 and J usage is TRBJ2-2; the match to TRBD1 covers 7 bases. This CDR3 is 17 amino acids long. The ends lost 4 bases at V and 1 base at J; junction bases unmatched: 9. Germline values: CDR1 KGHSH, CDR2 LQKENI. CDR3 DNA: TGTGCCAGCTCACGAAACCCCGGGACAGAGAACACCGGGGAGCTGTTTTTT. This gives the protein CASSRNPGTENTGELFF.

The DNA of the CDR3 is TGTGCCAGCAGTTTTCGGACGGGGAAAACTGAAGCTTTCTTT. Protein product: CASSFRTGKTEAFF. This chain joins TRBV27 and TRBJ1-1; D gene ambiguous. Trimming cost V 3 bases and J 5 bases, with 13 bases left between them. Germline assignment: CDR1 MNHEY and CDR2 SMNVEV (reference sequence). This CDR3 contains 14 residues.

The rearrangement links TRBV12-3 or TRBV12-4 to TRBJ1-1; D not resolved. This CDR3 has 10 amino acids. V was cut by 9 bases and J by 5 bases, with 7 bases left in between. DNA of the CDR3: TGTGCCAGGGGCGGAACTGAAGCTTTCTTT. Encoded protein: CARGGTEAFF.

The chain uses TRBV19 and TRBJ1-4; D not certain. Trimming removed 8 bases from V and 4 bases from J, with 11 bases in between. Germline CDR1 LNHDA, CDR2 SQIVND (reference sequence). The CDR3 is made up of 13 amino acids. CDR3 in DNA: TGTGCCAGTTGGTCCGGGGTTAATGAAAAACTGTTTTTT. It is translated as CASWSGVNEKLFF.

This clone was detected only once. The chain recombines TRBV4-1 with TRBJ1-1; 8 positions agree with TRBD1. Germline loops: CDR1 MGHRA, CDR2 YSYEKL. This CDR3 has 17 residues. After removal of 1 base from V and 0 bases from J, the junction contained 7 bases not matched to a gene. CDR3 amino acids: CASSQVGTGRMNTEAFF. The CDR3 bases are TGCGCCAGCAGCCAAGTGGGGACAGGCCGTATGAACACTGAAGCTTTCTTT.

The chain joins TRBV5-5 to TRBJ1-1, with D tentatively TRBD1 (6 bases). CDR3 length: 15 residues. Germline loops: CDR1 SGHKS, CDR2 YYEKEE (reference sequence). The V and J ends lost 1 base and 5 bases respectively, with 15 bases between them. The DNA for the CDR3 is TGTGCCAGCAGCTTGATAGCAGGGGCAGGGACTGAAGCTTTCTTT. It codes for CASSLIAGAGTEAFF.

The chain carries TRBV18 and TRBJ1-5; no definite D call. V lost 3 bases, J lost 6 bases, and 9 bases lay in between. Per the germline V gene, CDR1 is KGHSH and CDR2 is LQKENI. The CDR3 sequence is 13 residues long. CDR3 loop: CASSPRSGQPQHF. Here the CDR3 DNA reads TGTGCCAGCTCACCTAGGTCCGGTCAGCCCCAGCATTTT. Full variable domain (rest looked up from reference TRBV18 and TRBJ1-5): NAGVMQNPRHLVRRRGQEARLRCSPMKGHSHVYWYRQLPEEGLKFMVYLQKENIIDESGMPKERFSAEFPKEGPSILRIQQVVRGDSAAYFCASSPRSGQPQHFGDGTRLSIL.

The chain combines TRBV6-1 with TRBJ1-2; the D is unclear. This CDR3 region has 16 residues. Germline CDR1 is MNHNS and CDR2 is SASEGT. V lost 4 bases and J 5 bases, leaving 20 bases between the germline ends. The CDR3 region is CASSVMAGDVPYGYTF. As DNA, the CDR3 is TGTGCCAGCAGTGTGATGGCAGGCGACGTGCCTTATGGCTACACCTTC.

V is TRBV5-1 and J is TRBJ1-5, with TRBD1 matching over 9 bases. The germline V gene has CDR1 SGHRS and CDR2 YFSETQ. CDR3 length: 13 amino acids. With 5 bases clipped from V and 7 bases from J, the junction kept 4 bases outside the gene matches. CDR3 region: CASSGGTGQPQHF. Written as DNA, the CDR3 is TGCGCCAGCAGTGGAGGGACAGGGCAGCCCCAGCATTTT.

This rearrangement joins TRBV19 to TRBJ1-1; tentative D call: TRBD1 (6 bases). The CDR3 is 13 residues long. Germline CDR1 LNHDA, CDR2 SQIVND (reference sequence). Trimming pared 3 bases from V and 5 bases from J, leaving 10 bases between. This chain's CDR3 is CASSIVDRTEAFF. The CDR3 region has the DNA TGTGCCAGTAGTATTGTAGACAGGACTGAAGCTTTCTTT. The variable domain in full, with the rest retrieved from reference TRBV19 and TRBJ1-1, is DGGITQSPKYLFRKEGQNVTLSCEQNLNHDAMYWYRQDPGQGLRLIYYSQIVNDFQKGDIAEGYSVSREKKESFPLTVTSAQKNPTAFYLCASSIVDRTEAFFGQGTRLTVV.

Here the CDR3 reads CASGISQPQHF. CDR3 nucleotide sequence: TGTGCCAGCGGGATCTCTCAGCCCCAGCATTTT. This chain joins TRBV6-5 and TRBJ1-5; unclear D gene. Germline assignment: CDR1 MNHEY and CDR2 SVGAGI. The CDR3 consists of 11 residues. V was shortened by 8 bases and J by 6 bases, with 8 bases between the two germline ends.

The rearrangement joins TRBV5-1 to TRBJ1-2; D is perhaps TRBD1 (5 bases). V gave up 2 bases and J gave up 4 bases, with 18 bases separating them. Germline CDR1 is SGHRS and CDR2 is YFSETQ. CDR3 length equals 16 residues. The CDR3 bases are TGCGCCAGCAGCTTAGACTCAGGGACCCCTTTCTATGGCTACACCTTC. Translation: CASSLDSGTPFYGYTF.

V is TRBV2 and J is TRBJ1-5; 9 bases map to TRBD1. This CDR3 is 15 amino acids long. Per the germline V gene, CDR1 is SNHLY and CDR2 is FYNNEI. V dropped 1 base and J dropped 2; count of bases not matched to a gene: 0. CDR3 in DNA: TGTGCCAGCAGTGAAGGGACAGGGGGCAATCAGCCCCAGCATTTT. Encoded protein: CASSEGTGGNQPQHF. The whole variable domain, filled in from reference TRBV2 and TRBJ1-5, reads EPEVTQTPSHQVTQMGQEVILRCVPISNHLYFYWYRQILGQKVEFLVSFYNNEISEKSEIFDDQFSVERPDGSNFTLKIRSTKLEDSAMYFCASSEGTGGNQPQHFGDGTRLSIL.

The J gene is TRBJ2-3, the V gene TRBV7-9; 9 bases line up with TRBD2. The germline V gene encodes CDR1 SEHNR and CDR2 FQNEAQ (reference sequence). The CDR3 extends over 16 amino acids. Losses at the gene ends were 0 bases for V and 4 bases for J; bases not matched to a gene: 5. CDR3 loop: CASSLAGRGGADTQYF. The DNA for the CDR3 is TGTGCCAGCAGCTTAGCTGGGCGGGGGGGCGCAGATACGCAGTATTTT.

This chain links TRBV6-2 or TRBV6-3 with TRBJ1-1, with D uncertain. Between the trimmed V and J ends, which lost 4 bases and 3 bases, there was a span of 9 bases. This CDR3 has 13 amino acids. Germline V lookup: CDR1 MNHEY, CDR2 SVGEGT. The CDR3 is CASSWAPDTEAFF. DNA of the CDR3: TGTGCCAGCAGTTGGGCCCCGGACACTGAAGCTTTCTTT.

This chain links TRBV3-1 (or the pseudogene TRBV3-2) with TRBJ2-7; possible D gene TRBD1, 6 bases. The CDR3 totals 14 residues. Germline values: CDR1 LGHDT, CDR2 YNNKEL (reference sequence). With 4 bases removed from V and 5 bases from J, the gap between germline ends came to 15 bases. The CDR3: CASSLTGSRNEQYF. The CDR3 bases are TGTGCCAGCAGCCTTACAGGGAGCAGGAACGAGCAGTACTTC.

CDR3 protein: CASSVRTVWAFF. The CDR3 DNA is TGTGCCAGCAGTGTTCGGACTGTTTGGGCTTTCTTT. The V call is TRBV2, the J call TRBJ1-1; D gene unclear. The CDR3 extends over 12 amino acids. V lost 4 bases and J lost 11, with 14 bases in between. Looked up from germline, CDR1 is SNHLY and CDR2 is FYNNEI.

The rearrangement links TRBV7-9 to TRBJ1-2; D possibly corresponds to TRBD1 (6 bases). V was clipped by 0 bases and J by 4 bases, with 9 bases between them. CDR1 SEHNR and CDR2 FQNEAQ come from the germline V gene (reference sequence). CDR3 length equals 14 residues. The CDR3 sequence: CASSLAGGSYGYTF. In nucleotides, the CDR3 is TGTGCCAGCAGCTTAGCAGGGGGAAGCTATGGCTACACCTTC.

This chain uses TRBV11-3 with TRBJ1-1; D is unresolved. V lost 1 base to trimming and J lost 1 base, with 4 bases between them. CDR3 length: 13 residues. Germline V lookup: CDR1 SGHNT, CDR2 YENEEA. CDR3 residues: CASSLGQNTEAFF. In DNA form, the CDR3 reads TGTGCCAGCAGCTTAGGTCAGAACACTGAAGCTTTCTTT.